The clone carrying this T cell receptor beta chain turned up a few times. As handled by the study authors: Quantification of nucleated cells was approximated via reference gene primer amplification. Generated by immunoSEQ multiplex PCR, the TCRdb table keeps only in-frame clones and is missing some. That table furnishes V, J and clone size, whereas the DNA furnished D and trimming. Here the sample spans approximately 230,000 clones, approximately 81% being singletons. The CDR3 has 15 amino acids. Trimming stripped 3 bases from V and 5 bases from J, with 12 bases between. Germline CDR1 SGDLS, CDR2 YYNGEE. These data come from a study of blood T cell repertoires in COVID-19. For the study at large: Acute and convalescent COVID-19 specimens originated in the United States, Italy and Spain.

The sequenced material came from peripheral blood. J is TRBJ1-6 and V is TRBV9; D remains unclear. This clonotype was sampled from a man younger than 45 with active or convalescent COVID-19. The CDR3 DNA follows: TGTGCCAGCAGCGGGGGTGGCGGGGATAATTCACCCCTCCACTTT. Residues: CASSGGGGDNSPLHF.